This is a list of T cell receptor beta chains from one sample in a study of human T cells and chemical hapten exposure. In TCRdb, the RACE reads were re-called with MiXCR into one record per CDR3 protein. Of tens of thousands of distinct CDR3 sequences detected, about a tenth appear once; the ten largest clones hold roughly 5.2%. The source was whole blood, collected in connection with sensitization to the hapten diphenylcyclopropenone (DPC). These receptors originate from a woman aged 45-59 years with alopecia areata. Some clones in this sample may be carry-over from other donors' samples. CDR3s include the opening cysteine and the closing phenylalanine or tryptophan.

TRBV6-6	TRBJ1-3	CASSYRGVGNTIYF
TRBV6-6	TRBJ1-3	CASSQTGASGNTIYF
TRBV20-1	TRBJ1-3	CSARDRAAGNTIYF
TRBV29-1	TRBJ2-7	CSVYDRAYEQYF
TRBV4-1	TRBJ1-1	CASSQDRGRGNTEAFF
TRBV3-1	TRBJ1-2	CASSRPGQGNYGYTF
TRBV15	TRBJ2-7	CATSTTAYYEQYF
TRBV7-8	TRBJ2-2	CASSRYRGQDTGELFF
TRBV12-3/TRBV12-4	TRBJ1-3	CASNLRGMSSGNTIYF
TRBV6-4	TRBJ1-5	CASSDSRDRDLNQPQHF
TRBV30	TRBJ2-5	CAWSLTSGGAETQYF
TRBV11-2	TRBJ2-1	CASSLSRDEQFF
TRBV20-1	TRBJ2-7	CSALKGLYYEQYF
TRBV7-2	TRBJ2-1	CASNLRQGANNEQFF
TRBV20-1	TRBJ2-3	CSARDPLVTFDTQYF
TRBV6-1	TRBJ1-5	CASSVNGGNQPQHF
TRBV29-1	TRBJ2-3	CSVSLGFAGMQYF
TRBV2	TRBJ1-5	CASRPTGSNQPQHF
TRBV19	TRBJ2-3	CASTDRGIADTQYF
TRBV10-3	TRBJ2-3	CAISSSTDTQYF
TRBV7-2	TRBJ1-5	CASSVDRRAPPNQPQHF
TRBV24-1	TRBJ2-7	CAISDLQGAVSYEQYF
TRBV19	TRBJ2-3	CASNSKLAAGTDTQYF
TRBV28	TRBJ2-7	CASSSPDEQYF
TRBV11-3	TRBJ2-2	CASSLGLTNTGELFF
TRBV12-3/TRBV12-4	TRBJ2-2	CASVEGAGAPGELFF
TRBV7-2	TRBJ1-1	CASSLDSGSGTEAFF
TRBV6-6	TRBJ1-4	CASINPGQGGKLFF
TRBV28	TRBJ2-5	CASSLTGRETQYF
TRBV5-5	TRBJ1-1	CASSLVTMNTEAFF
TRBV12-3/TRBV12-4	TRBJ1-4	CASSFREKLFF
TRBV29-1	TRBJ2-7	CSAGQGAQEQYF
TRBV29-1	TRBJ2-1	CSVEDGTPNEQFF
TRBV12-3/TRBV12-4	TRBJ1-1	CASRDTQGMIF
TRBV7-2	TRBJ2-7	CASSLRSATRIYEQYF
TRBV11-2	TRBJ2-3	CASSFSTDTQYF
TRBV11-1	TRBJ2-3	CASSPTGGRERDTQYF
TRBV29-1	TRBJ1-2	CSVEGGDYGYTF
TRBV11-2	TRBJ2-1	CASSLAGGAPSQQFF
TRBV7-9	TRBJ2-1	CASSRPKAGDYNEQFF
TRBV3-1	TRBJ2-2	CASSHDGSDTGELFF